The present TCR delta chain was sequenced within a study of gamma-delta chains in newborns, infants, children. Across the whole study: Polyclonal expansion of innate γδ T cells after birth follows microbial exposure.

With CATT, TCRdb re-called clones from the reads. Here the sample spans approximately 3,000 delta-chain clones, roughly 0.27% being singletons. Germline V lookup: CDR1 TSWWSYY, CDR2 QGS. The CDR3 spans 19 residues. For this clone: TCRdb lists the protein of a much larger clone for this DNA, which differs at residue 17, so this is likely a read error; the protein given here is translated from the DNA itself.

The clonotype originates from a child who was a newborn, infant or young child, either healthy, febrile or measles-vaccinated (not recorded which). The sample consisted of blood. V is TRDV1 and J is TRDJ2; 12 nucleotides line up with TRDD3. This chain's CDR3 is CALGEVKFPGGYATAQPFF. CDR3 DNA: TGTGCTCTTGGGGAAGTGAAATTTCCTGGGGGATACGCGACAGCACAACCCTTCTTT.